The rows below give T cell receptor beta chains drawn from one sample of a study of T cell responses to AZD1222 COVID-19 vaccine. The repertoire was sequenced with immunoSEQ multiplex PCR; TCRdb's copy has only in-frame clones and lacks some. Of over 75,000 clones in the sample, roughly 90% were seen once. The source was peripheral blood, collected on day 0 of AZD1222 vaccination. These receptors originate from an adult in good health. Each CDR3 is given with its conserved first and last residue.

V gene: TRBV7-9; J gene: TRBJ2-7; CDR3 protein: CASSFPGQGYEQYF
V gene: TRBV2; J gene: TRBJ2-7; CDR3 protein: CASRRGVAGPPYEQYF
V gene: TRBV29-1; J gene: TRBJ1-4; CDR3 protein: CSVGRAGNEKLFF
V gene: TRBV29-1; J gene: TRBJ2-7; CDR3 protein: CSVRTSGQTYEQYF
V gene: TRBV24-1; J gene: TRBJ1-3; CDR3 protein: CATSDPGQGSTIYF
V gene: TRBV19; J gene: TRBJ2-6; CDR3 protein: CASSSGGRAGANVLTF
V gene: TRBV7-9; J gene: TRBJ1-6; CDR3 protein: CASSLEGNSPLHF
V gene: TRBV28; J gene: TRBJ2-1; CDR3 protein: CATAGGNEQFF
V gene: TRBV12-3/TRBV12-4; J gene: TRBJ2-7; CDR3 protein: CASRLGGSYEQYF
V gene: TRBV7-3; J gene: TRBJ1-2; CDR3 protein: CASSPGQGATYGYTF